This TCR beta chain stems from a study of T cell responses to AZD1222 COVID-19 vaccine. Study summary: Second-dose intervals of approximately 4 or approximately 12 weeks were pooled.

This table comes from immunoSEQ multiplex PCR, and its TCRdb copy is limited to in-frame clones, with some not included. Among over 100,000 clones listed, roughly 90% were seen once. On this clone itself: The antigen is undetermined. At one boundary the junction diverges from the germline segment, which might be a read error.

General observations from the study: Donor demographics were predominantly white British with a female majority; clonal diversity may be underestimated.

CDR1 MNHNS and CDR2 SASEGT come from the germline V gene. This CDR3 has 13 amino acids. The rearrangement uses TRBV6-1 and TRBJ1-5; unclear D gene. The source of this sequence is an adult in good health. This material consisted of peripheral blood, taken on day 0 of AZD1222 vaccination. The CDR3, as DNA: TGTGCCAGCCGTGACGTAGGCAATCAGCCCCAGCATTTT. Translating it yields CASRDVGNQPQHF.